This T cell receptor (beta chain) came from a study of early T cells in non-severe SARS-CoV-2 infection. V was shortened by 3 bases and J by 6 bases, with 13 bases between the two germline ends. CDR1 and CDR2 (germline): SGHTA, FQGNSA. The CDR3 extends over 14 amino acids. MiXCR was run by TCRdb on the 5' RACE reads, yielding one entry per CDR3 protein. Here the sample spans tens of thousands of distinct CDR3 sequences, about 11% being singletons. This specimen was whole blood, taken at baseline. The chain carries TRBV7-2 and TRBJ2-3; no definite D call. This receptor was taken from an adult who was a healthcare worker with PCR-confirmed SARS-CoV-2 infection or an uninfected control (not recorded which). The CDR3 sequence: CASSFRVLRDTQYF. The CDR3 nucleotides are TGTGCCAGCAGCTTCCGGGTCCTCCGGGATACGCAGTATTTT. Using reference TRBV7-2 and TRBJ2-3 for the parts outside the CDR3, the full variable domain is GAGVSQSPSNKVTEKGKDVELRCDPISGHTALYWYRQSLGQGLEFLIYFQGNSAPDKSGLPSDRFSAERTGGSVSTLTIQRTQQEDSAVYLCASSFRVLRDTQYFGPGTRLTVL.